The 18 T cell receptor beta chains listed next were all sequenced from one sample in a study of cytotoxic CD8 clonotypes in ibrutinib-treated CLL. Measured with immunoSEQ multiplex PCR; TCRdb has only the in-frame clones, and not every one. There are approximately 120,000 clones in the sample; approximately 58% occur only once, and around a third lies in the top ten. The source was PBMCs, collected after 24 months of ibrutinib treatment. Receptor source: a human donor with chronic lymphocytic leukemia.

The rearrangement joins TRBV18 to TRBJ1-1; 8 nucleotides line up with TRBD1. V shed 3 bases and J 2 bases; nucleotides not matched to a gene: 5. CDR1 and CDR2 (germline): KGHSH, LQKENI. The CDR3 has 15 amino acids. CDR3 in amino acids: CASSPTTGVNTEAFF. The CDR3 DNA sequence: TGTGCCAGCTCACCTACGACAGGGGTCAACACTGAAGCTTTCTTT. The full variable domain, rest sourced from reference TRBV18 and TRBJ1-1, is NAGVMQNPRHLVRRRGQEARLRCSPMKGHSHVYWYRQLPEEGLKFMVYLQKENIIDESGMPKERFSAEFPKEGPSILRIQQVVRGDSAAYFCASSPTTGVNTEAFFGQGTRLTVV.

The table lists this clone with a few counts. This chain connects TRBV9 to TRBJ2-3, with a possible D match to TRBD1 (6 bases). The CDR3 totals 15 residues. The V and J ends lost 4 bases and 2 bases respectively, with 14 bases between them. The V gene's germline CDR1 is SGDLS and CDR2 YYNGEE. This CDR3 reads CASSKSQGNTDTQYF. The CDR3 DNA follows: TGTGCCAGCAGCAAGAGCCAGGGGAACACAGATACGCAGTATTTT.

The genes are TRBV12-5 and TRBJ2-7, with 10 bases lining up with TRBD1. Germline V gives CDR1 LGHNT, CDR2 FRNRAP. The V gene end was trimmed by 6 bases and the J gene end by 2 bases; junction bases not matched to a gene: 10. CDR3 length equals 16 residues. CDR3 amino acids: CASGSPGQGTTYEQYF. CDR3 DNA sequence: TGTGCTAGTGGCTCACCGGGACAGGGGACCACCTACGAGCAGTACTTC.

The chain couples TRBV11-3 to TRBJ2-1, with 9 positions matching TRBD1. Germline V gene sequence: CDR1 SGHNT, CDR2 YENEEA. Trimming cost V 4 bases and J 7 bases; bases outside gene matches: 14. CDR3 length: 17 amino acids. CDR3 residues: CASSSVGVGQGRNEQFF. CDR3 DNA sequence: TGTGCCAGCAGCTCGGTAGGGGTGGGACAGGGTAGGAATGAGCAGTTCTTC.

The genes are TRBV11-1 and TRBJ2-7, with TRBD1 as a possible D gene (6 bases). This CDR3 comprises 17 residues. The V gene lost 1 base and the J gene lost 5 bases, with 21 bases spanning the gap. Looked up from germline, CDR1 is SGHAT and CDR2 is FQDESV (reference sequence). The CDR3 sequence: CASSLGVAPGHGDEQYF. The CDR3 DNA follows: TGTGCCAGCAGCTTAGGAGTTGCACCGGGACACGGGGACGAGCAGTACTTC.

The chain uses TRBV15 and TRBJ2-2, with unresolved D. CDR3 length equals 14 residues. Trimming removed 3 bases from V and 6 bases from J, with 11 bases in between. The germline gives CDR1 LNHNV, CDR2 YYDKDF (reference sequence). The CDR3 loop reads CATSRGSMAGELFF. CDR3 nucleotides: TGTGCCACCAGCAGGGGTAGTATGGCCGGGGAGCTGTTTTTT.

V usage is TRBV7-8 and J usage is TRBJ2-7; D may be TRBD1 or TRBD2 (5 bases each). Germline lookup yields CDR1 SGHVS and CDR2 FQNEAQ. The CDR3 totals 11 residues. Trimming took off 4 bases at V and 6 bases at J, with 7 bases between the two ends. Written as DNA, the CDR3 is TGTGCCAGCAGCTCAGGGAGCGAGCAGTACTTC. This gives the protein CASSSGSEQYF.

The chain combines TRBV9 with TRBJ1-1; D gene uncertain. Trimming took 4 bases from V and 7 from J, leaving 8 bases between them. The CDR3 is made up of 11 amino acids. CDR1 is SGDLS and CDR2 is YYNGEE in the germline V gene. CDR3 sequence (DNA): TGTGCCAGCAGCCCTCGGAGTGAAGCTTTCTTT. Its protein product is CASSPRSEAFF.

The V gene is TRBV2, the J gene TRBJ1-5; maybe TRBD1 (6 bases). Trimming stripped 6 bases from V and 4 bases from J, with 13 bases between. The CDR3 extends over 14 amino acids. Germline-derived CDR1 and CDR2 are SNHLY and FYNNEI. The CDR3 DNA reads TGTGCCAGCAGAGGGGACACCTTAAATCAGCCCCAGCATTTT. Its protein is CASRGDTLNQPQHF. The full variable domain, its missing parts supplied by reference TRBV2 and TRBJ1-5, is EPEVTQTPSHQVTQMGQEVILRCVPISNHLYFYWYRQILGQKVEFLVSFYNNEISEKSEIFDDQFSVERPDGSNFTLKIRSTKLEDSAMYFCASRGDTLNQPQHFGDGTRLSIL.

The genes are TRBV28 and TRBJ2-3, with D tentatively TRBD2 (5 bases). Trimming cost V 2 bases and J 8 bases, with 5 bases left between them. Germline CDR1 is MDHEN and CDR2 is SYDVKM. The CDR3 runs 11 residues. The CDR3 reads CASSLEGTQYF. The CDR3 DNA sequence: TGTGCCAGCAGTTTAGAGGGTACGCAGTATTTT.

The chain uses TRBV29-1 and TRBJ2-7; possible D gene TRBD1, 6 bases. Trimming pared 5 bases from V and 1 base from J, leaving 12 bases between. CDR3 length equals 13 residues. Per germline, CDR1 SQVTM and CDR2 ANQGSEA. The CDR3 region is CSVRDGTSYEQYF. For the CDR3, the DNA is TGCAGCGTTCGGGACGGGACATCCTACGAGCAGTACTTC.

The V and J genes are TRBV11-3 and TRBJ2-3; no reliable D call. Trimming left V 5 bases short and J 3 bases short, with 12 bases between. CDR1 is SGHNT and CDR2 is YENEEA in the germline V gene. This CDR3 has 14 residues. The CDR3 here is CASSLSEPTDTQYF. The CDR3 DNA reads as TGTGCCAGCAGCCTCAGTGAACCGACAGATACGCAGTATTTT.

The rearrangement uses TRBV7-2 and TRBJ2-7; D ambiguous. The length of the CDR3 is 13 residues. V lost 5 bases to trimming and J lost 3 bases, with 11 bases between them. Germline assignment: CDR1 SGHTA and CDR2 FQGNSA. For the CDR3, the DNA is TGTGCCAGCAGCCCCCGGGCGGTCTACGAGCAGTACTTC. Protein sequence: CASSPRAVYEQYF.

The chain joins TRBV7-3 to TRBJ2-2; TRBD2 matches 7 bases. There are 15 residues in the CDR3. Germline loops: CDR1 SGHTA, CDR2 FQGTGA. V dropped 6 bases and J dropped 4; count of bases not matched to a gene: 8. The CDR3 nucleotides read TGTGCCAGCAGGCCAACCGGGACTACCACCGGGGAGCTGTTTTTT. It translates to CASRPTGTTTGELFF.

The CDR3 DNA is TGCAGCGTGCTCAGGGGGAACACTGAAGCTTTCTTT. Its translation: CSVLRGNTEAFF. V gene TRBV29-1 combines with J gene TRBJ1-1; tentative D call: TRBD1 (6 bases). The V gene's germline CDR1 is SQVTM and CDR2 ANQGSEA. V was trimmed by 6 bases and J by 1 base, leaving 9 bases between them. This CDR3 has 12 amino acids.

This chain joins TRBV19 and TRBJ1-4; no clear D. V was pared by 2 bases and J by 8 bases, with 15 bases between. Germline CDR1 reads LNHDA; CDR2 reads SQIVND (reference sequence). The CDR3 consists of 15 residues. The DNA of the CDR3 is TGTGCCAGTAGTATAAAGGGTGAGGGTAACGAAAAACTGTTTTTT. This translates into CASSIKGEGNEKLFF.

The chain is built from TRBV20-1 and TRBJ1-1; D gene ambiguous. V was cut by 5 bases and J by 6 bases, with 7 bases left in between. Germline assignment: CDR1 DFQATT and CDR2 SNEGSKA (reference sequence). The CDR3 is 10 residues long. The DNA of the CDR3 is TGCAGTGCTCCGAGAGCTGAAGCTTTCTTT. As protein: CSAPRAEAFF.

This chain uses TRBV6-6 with TRBJ2-7; 8 bases are a match to TRBD2. The CDR3 loop spans 15 amino acids. Germline V lookup: CDR1 MNHNY, CDR2 SVGAGI (reference sequence). The V gene end was trimmed by 6 bases and the J gene end by 3 bases; junction bases not matched to a gene: 10. CDR3 region: CASRTGGAGIYEQYF. CDR3 nucleotides: TGTGCCAGCAGGACGGGGGGGGCCGGAATCTACGAGCAGTACTTC.